Below are 20 T cell receptor beta chains sequenced from a single sample in a study of blood T cell repertoires in COVID-19. Method: immunoSEQ multiplex PCR; TCRdb's copy keeps in-frame clones and lacks some. Among around 40,000 clones listed, around 87% were seen once. Input material: peripheral blood. These receptors originate from a man aged 45 to 65 with active or convalescent COVID-19.

This clone was seen a handful of times. The rearrangement joins TRBV15 to TRBJ1-4; D is uncertain. The CDR3 contains 15 residues. Trimming took off 0 bases at V and 6 bases at J, with 11 bases between the two ends. Germline-derived CDR1 and CDR2 are LNHNV and YYDKDF (reference sequence). The CDR3 sequence: CATSRDRISDEKLFF. CDR3 nucleotides: TGTGCCACCAGCAGAGATAGAATCTCGGATGAAAAACTGTTTTTT.

This sequence joins TRBV30 and TRBJ2-7; 8 bases are a match to TRBD2. The V gene's germline CDR1 is GTSNPN and CDR2 SVGIG (reference sequence). V dropped 2 bases and J dropped 2; count of bases not matched to a gene: 11. This CDR3 contains 16 residues. CDR3 sequence reads: CAWSPRYSGTAYEQYF. The CDR3 DNA is TGTGCCTGGAGTCCCAGATATAGCGGGACGGCCTACGAGCAGTACTTC.

J is TRBJ1-5 and V is TRBV9, with a possible D match to TRBD1 (6 bases). Germline lookup yields CDR1 SGDLS and CDR2 YYNGEE. V lost 0 bases to trimming and J lost 6 bases, with 7 bases between them. This CDR3 has 13 residues. The DNA for the CDR3 is TGTGCCAGCAGCGTAGGAGGGGGTCAGCCCCAGCATTTT. Protein: CASSVGGGQPQHF.

This chain connects TRBV7-8 to TRBJ1-2; 9 bases match TRBD1. Losses at the gene ends were 6 bases for V and 6 bases for J; bases not matched to a gene: 5. The V gene's germline CDR1 is SGHVS and CDR2 FQNEAQ. The CDR3 runs 13 residues. The CDR3, as DNA: TGTGCCAGCAGAAACACAGGGGGCCATGGCTACACCTTC. Its protein product is CASRNTGGHGYTF.

The rearrangement joins TRBV27 to TRBJ1-2; TRBD1 aligns across 7 bases. Looked up from germline, CDR1 is MNHEY and CDR2 is SMNVEV (reference sequence). The CDR3 runs 15 residues. The ends lost 6 bases at V and 4 bases at J; junction bases unmatched: 11. CDR3 nucleotides: TGTGCCAGCAGCCTTACAGGGGCTCCTACCTATGGCTACACCTTC. Protein sequence: CASSLTGAPTYGYTF.

The rearrangement joins TRBV5-1 to TRBJ2-1, with TRBD1 matching 7 bases. This CDR3 region has 13 residues. Germline CDR1 is SGHRS and CDR2 is YFSETQ. V shed 7 bases, J shed 5 bases, and the junction held 6 bases outside the gene matches. The CDR3 DNA reads as TGCGCCAGCTTTTTGGGACAGAACAATGAGCAGTTCTTC. It specifies CASFLGQNNEQFF.

This clone was detected once. The chain joins TRBV12-3 or TRBV12-4 to TRBJ1-2, with TRBD1 matching over 9 bases. V lost 6 bases to trimming and J lost 7 bases; unmatched junction nucleotides: 3. The CDR3 has 12 amino acids. The CDR3 reads CASRGQGGGYTF. CDR3 bases: TGTGCCAGCAGGGGACAGGGCGGTGGCTACACCTTC.

This clone was picked up one time. The V and J genes are TRBV5-1 and TRBJ1-4; tentatively, D is TRBD1 (5 bases). Trimming took 0 bases from V and 1 from J, leaving 16 bases between them. The CDR3 totals 18 residues. The V gene's germline CDR1 is SGHRS and CDR2 YFSETQ. Written as DNA, the CDR3 is TGCGCCAGCAGCTTGGCCAGGGAGGGATGGGGAACTAATGAAAAACTGTTTTTT. Its protein is CASSLAREGWGTNEKLFF.

The CDR3 DNA reads as TGTGCCAGCTCGGTGGGGGGGCGAGGCTACACCTTC. It translates to CASSVGGRGYTF. J is TRBJ1-2 and V is TRBV6-5; a possible D gene is TRBD1 (6 bases). This CDR3 is built from 12 residues. CDR1 is MNHEY, CDR2 SVGAGI, per germline. Between the trimmed V and J ends, which lost 8 bases and 8 bases, there was a span of 15 bases.

The V gene is TRBV11-2, the J gene TRBJ1-1; 7 nucleotides agree with TRBD1. V lost 3 bases and J lost 3; bases outside the gene matches: 7. The CDR3 has 15 residues. Germline values: CDR1 SGHAT, CDR2 FQNNGV. The CDR3 DNA reads TGTGCCAGCAGCTTGACAGGGAAGGGGTACACTGAAGCTTTCTTT. Translating gives CASSLTGKGYTEAFF.

The rearrangement uses TRBV29-1 and TRBJ2-5; D unresolved. Deletions cut 7 bases from V and 1 base from J, with 13 bases between. The CDR3 loop spans 13 amino acids. Germline CDR1 and CDR2: SQVTM and ANQGSEA. The CDR3 nucleotides read TGCAGCGCGGCCGGAGATACCCAAGAGACCCAGTACTTC. It translates to CSAAGDTQETQYF. Combining the CDR3 with reference TRBV29-1 and TRBJ2-5 gives the whole variable domain SAVISQKPSRDICQRGTSLTIQCQVDSQVTMMFWYRQQPGQSLTLIATANQGSEATYESGFVIDKFPISRPNLTFSTLTVSNMSPEDSSIYLCSAAGDTQETQYFGPGTRLLVL.

The chain is built from TRBV5-4 and TRBJ1-4, with 8 nucleotides matching TRBD1. Trimming at V came to 5 bases and at J to 7 bases, leaving 7 bases not matched to a gene. CDR1 and CDR2 (germline): SGHNT, YYREEE (reference sequence). The CDR3 length is 14 residues. For the CDR3, the DNA is TGTGCCAGCAGAACGGACAGGGCCTCTGAAAAACTGTTTTTT. Translation gives CASRTDRASEKLFF.

The chain joins TRBV3-1 (or the pseudogene TRBV3-2) to TRBJ1-5, with a tentative D call TRBD1 (6 bases). The CDR3 has 21 amino acids. The germline V gene encodes CDR1 LGHDT and CDR2 YNNKEL (reference sequence). The ends were cut back, 0 bases at V and 0 bases at J, with 24 bases in the middle. The CDR3 DNA sequence: TGTGCCAGCAGCCAAGATGGCCCCCTTGACAGGAGCTCGATTAGCAATCAGCCCCAGCATTTT. This codes for CASSQDGPLDRSSISNQPQHF.

This rearrangement joins TRBV19 to TRBJ1-2; D perhaps matches TRBD1 (6 bases). Germline V gene sequence: CDR1 LNHDA, CDR2 SQIVND (reference sequence). The CDR3 runs 15 residues. Trimming left V 1 base short and J 8 bases short, with 17 bases between. CDR3 region: CASSIGTDRTAGYTF. For the CDR3, the DNA is TGTGCCAGTAGTATAGGGACCGACAGGACTGCGGGCTACACCTTC.

The chain recombines TRBV20-1 with TRBJ2-3; tentatively, D is TRBD2 (5 bases). The CDR3 covers 11 residues. CDR1 is DFQATT, CDR2 SNEGSKA, per germline (reference sequence). Trimming took off 3 bases at V and 7 bases at J, with 8 bases between the two ends. This CDR3 reads CSARVAYTQYF. The DNA of the CDR3 is TGCAGTGCTAGGGTAGCGTATACGCAGTATTTT.

CDR3: CAAGRDTQYF. CDR3 bases: TGTGCCGCGGGGAGGGATACGCAGTATTTT. V and J are TRBV7-9 and TRBJ2-3; D might be TRBD2 (6 bases). The CDR3 has 10 residues. Germline V CDR1 and CDR2: SEHNR, FQNEAQ (reference sequence). V was cut by 11 bases and J by 6 bases, with 9 bases left in between.

The V call is TRBV6-5, the J call TRBJ1-2; 10 bases match TRBD1. Per germline, CDR1 MNHEY and CDR2 SVGAGI. J lost 3 bases, V lost 4 bases, and 8 bases had no gene match. CDR3 length: 16 amino acids. The CDR3 coding sequence is TGTGCCAGCAGTTCTCCCCGGACAGGGGGTGACTATGGCTACACCTTC. This codes for CASSSPRTGGDYGYTF.

The rearrangement uses TRBV14 and TRBJ2-7; D gene unclear. The ends were cut back, 3 bases at V and 2 bases at J, with 8 bases in the middle. Germline loops: CDR1 SGHDN, CDR2 FVKESK. The CDR3 is 13 residues long. CDR3 in DNA: TGTGCCAGCAGCCACGCAGAACCCTACGAGCAGTACTTC. Its translation: CASSHAEPYEQYF.

The V gene is TRBV7-3, the J gene TRBJ1-2; D unclear. The CDR3 is made up of 14 amino acids. Trimming cost V 2 bases and J 5 bases, with 12 bases left between them. Germline V lookup: CDR1 SGHTA, CDR2 FQGTGA. DNA for the CDR3: TGTGCCAGCAGCTTAGAGGGCAGCTTTTATGGCTACACCTTC. Translating gives CASSLEGSFYGYTF.

The chain couples TRBV24-1 to TRBJ2-1; D possibly corresponds to TRBD2 (5 bases). Looked up from germline, CDR1 is KGHDR and CDR2 is SFDVKD. The CDR3 sequence is 13 residues long. Trimming stripped 5 bases from V and 6 bases from J, with 10 bases between. CDR3 in amino acids: CATSVVGANEQFF. The DNA for the CDR3 is TGTGCCACCAGTGTAGTGGGAGCCAATGAGCAGTTCTTC.